This T cell receptor (beta chain) was recovered during a study of OX40 agonist ivuxolimab in advanced cancers. Study-level findings and limits: It was also the case that some nonresponders had low normalized T-cell clonal expansion. Expanded peripheral T-cell antigen specificity went undetermined. Within 6 weeks, CD4+ and CD8+ blood T cells expanded clonally at 0.1 to 3.0 mg/kg. The average count of expanded clones was higher among CD8+ T cells than among CD4+.

On this clone: Antigen: not known.

Here immunoSEQ multiplex PCR was the method, and the copy in TCRdb shows in-frame clones only, minus some. The table lists around 50,000 clones, roughly 88% of them singletons. The V end was cut by 3 bases, the J end by 0 bases, with 9 bases between. CDR1 is SGHKS and CDR2 is YYEKEE in the germline V gene (reference sequence). This CDR3 region has 15 residues. The rearrangement links TRBV5-5 to TRBJ2-2; TRBD2 might be the D (5 bases). The starting material was CD4+ or CD8+ T cells sorted from blood, obtained in a trial of the OX40 agonist ivuxolimab. The sequence derives from an adult with an advanced solid tumor such as melanoma, head and neck, liver or kidney cancer. CDR3 loop: CASSSTDSNTGELFF. CDR3 in DNA: TGTGCCAGCAGCTCGACGGACTCGAACACCGGGGAGCTGTTTTTT.